This is a list of T cell receptor beta chains from one sample in a study of response to subunit inactivated influenza vaccine. MiXCR, applied by TCRdb to the RT-PCR reads, yields one record per CDR3 protein. The sample has 500,000 to 600,000 distinct CDR3 sequences, 13% seen once. Material: PBMCs from blood, obtained about 40 days after vaccination. Receptor source: a man aged 50-59 years who received an inactivated influenza vaccine. Each CDR3 is given with its conserved first and last residue. A D gene is named only where the DNA matches it firmly. Clone size is given for some rows only: seen once, a few or many times, or a class if the clone is expanded.

j_call clone_size v_call d_call cdr3_nt cdr3_aa
TRBJ1-5 few TRBV28 TRBD1 TGTGCCAGCAGTTCCAATCGACAGGGGGCTAAACAGCCCCAGCATTTT CASSSNRQGAKQPQHF
TRBJ2-7 - TRBV11-3 TRBD2 TGTGCCAGCAGCCATTCACCGGGACTAGACTACGAGCAGTACTTC CASSHSPGLDYEQYF
TRBJ2-2 few TRBV11-2 - TGTGCCAGCAGCTTCATGAGCACCGGGGAGCTGTTTTTT CASSFMSTGELFF
TRBJ2-5 - TRBV6-2/TRBV6-3 TRBD2 TGTGCCAGCAGTTATAGCGGGAGGTTTCAAGAGACCCAGTACTTC CASSYSGRFQETQYF
TRBJ2-1 - TRBV11-1 - TGTGCCAGCAGCTCCCCTGGGATCTTACTAAGGACTCACCGCTCCTACAATGAGCAGTTCTTC CASSSPGILLRTHRSYNEQFF
TRBJ2-3 - TRBV5-1 - TGCGCCAGCAGACCAGGACCCGATACGCAGTATTTT CASRPGPDTQYF
TRBJ2-1 few TRBV20-1 TRBD2 TGCAGTGCTAGAGATGCGGGGGGCAATGAGCAGTTCTTC CSARDAGGNEQFF
TRBJ2-3 - TRBV25-1 TRBD2 TGTGCCAGCAGGGGGACTAGCGGGAGGGTGCCAAAGCCAGATACGCAGTATTTT CASRGTSGRVPKPDTQYF
TRBJ2-1 few TRBV20-1 - TGCAGTGCTAGATTGGTGGGGAAGGCATACAATGAGCAGTTCTTC CSARLVGKAYNEQFF
TRBJ2-3 - TRBV10-3 TRBD2 TGTGCCATCAGTGGGACCGGGACTAGCGGGGCCACCGATACGCAGTATTTT CAISGTGTSGATDTQYF
TRBJ1-3 few TRBV4-2 - TGTGCCAGCAGCCAGGGAGGGGGAGCTGGAAACACCATATATTTT CASSQGGGAGNTIYF
TRBJ2-7 - TRBV12-3/TRBV12-4 - TGTGCCAGCAGTTTATATGGGACTTTCTACGAGCAGTACTTC CASSLYGTFYEQYF
TRBJ2-7 - TRBV2 TRBD1 TGTGCCAGCAGTACAGGGGGCTGGTACGAGCAGTACTTC CASSTGGWYEQYF
TRBJ2-3 - TRBV11-1 - TGTGCCAGCAGCTTTCCCCTCAGGAGCCCAGCGAGCGTAACCACAGATACGCAGTATTTT CASSFPLRSPASVTTDTQYF
TRBJ1-5 few TRBV4-3 TRBD1 TGCGCCAGCAGCCAAGATCTACAGGGGCGCAATCAGCCCCAGCATTTT CASSQDLQGRNQPQHF
TRBJ2-5 - TRBV6-2/TRBV6-3 - TGTGCCAGCAGTTATATAGGGGACAGGTCTCGTCTAGCGGTACAAGAGACCCAGTACTTC CASSYIGDRSRLAVQETQYF
TRBJ2-5 few TRBV5-6 - TGTGCCAGCAGCTCGGGAACTGGACAGTCACAAGAGACCCAGTACTTC CASSSGTGQSQETQYF
TRBJ2-2 few TRBV6-1 TRBD2 TGTGCCAGCACCAAGGGGTCTAGCGGGAGGGCCAGCACCGGGGAGCTGTTTTTT CASTKGSSGRASTGELFF
TRBJ2-2 few TRBV12-3/TRBV12-4 TRBD1 TGTGCCAGCAGTGAAACAGGGGACACCGGGGAGCTGTTTTTT CASSETGDTGELFF
TRBJ2-5 - TRBV10-2 - TGCGCCAGCAGGCCAGGGAATTTCCTGCAAGAGACCCAGTACTTC CASRPGNFLQETQYF
TRBJ2-7 few TRBV6-1 TRBD1 TGTGCCAGCATACCGGGACAGGGCTCCTACGAGCAGTACTTC CASIPGQGSYEQYF
TRBJ1-1 few TRBV27 - TGTGCCAGCAGTTTATTTGACGGCACTGAAGCTTTCTTT CASSLFDGTEAFF
TRBJ1-2 few TRBV6-1 TRBD1 TGTGCCAGCAGTGGTACAGGGGGTTATGGCTACACCTTC CASSGTGGYGYTF
TRBJ1-4 few TRBV18 - TGTGCCAGCTCATCGGATCAGGGTGAAAAACTGTTTTTT CASSSDQGEKLFF
TRBJ1-2 - TRBV5-1 TRBD1 TGCGCCAGCAGCAAAGACAGGGCCATCTATGGCTACACCTTC CASSKDRAIYGYTF
TRBJ2-7 few TRBV6-5 TRBD2 TGTGCCAGCAGTTACCAGACTAGCGGGAAAGGCTACGAGCAGTACTTC CASSYQTSGKGYEQYF
TRBJ2-3 many TRBV29-1 - TGCAGCGCCCGGGACCCGGTTCCAGATACGCAGTATTTT CSARDPVPDTQYF
TRBJ1-2 - TRBV19 - TGTGCCAGTAGTATAAGAGCACCAAATAACTATGGCTACACCTTC CASSIRAPNNYGYTF
TRBJ2-7 few TRBV2 - TGTGCCAGCAGCGTGGACTCCGGGAGATTGAGCGAGCAGTACTTC CASSVDSGRLSEQYF
TRBJ1-2 - TRBV4-2 TRBD1 TGTGCCAGCAGCCAACAGACAGGGGGCTATGGCTACACCTTC CASSQQTGGYGYTF
TRBJ1-2 - TRBV7-2 - TGTGCCAGCAGCCCGGCCCCAGGATACGGTGGCTACACCTTC CASSPAPGYGGYTF
TRBJ1-5 - TRBV5-5 - TGTGCCAGCAGCCCGCTGCCCTCCGGGGGGACTCAGCCCCAGCATTTT CASSPLPSGGTQPQHF
TRBJ1-2 few TRBV27 TRBD1 TGTGCCAGCAGTTTATCATCCCGGCAGGGGGCGCGGGCTGGCTATGGCTACACCTTC CASSLSSRQGARAGYGYTF
TRBJ2-3 - TRBV7-3 TRBD2 TGTGCCAGCAAGCCTAGCGGGAGTACAGTTACGCAGTATTTT CASKPSGSTVTQYF
TRBJ2-1 few TRBV12-3/TRBV12-4 TRBD2 TGTGCCAGCCGCGTGCTAGCGGGTCTCTCCTACAATGAGCAGTTCTTC CASRVLAGLSYNEQFF
TRBJ2-3 - TRBV18 TRBD1 TGTGCCAGCTCAACCTCCCTCGGGACAGGGGGCGCCGAGTCGCAGTATTTT CASSTSLGTGGAESQYF
TRBJ1-4 few TRBV29-1 TRBD1 TGCAGCGTTCAGGTCAGGGGGGCCCGGGAAAAACTGTTTTTT CSVQVRGAREKLFF
TRBJ2-3 few TRBV18 - TGTGCCAGCTCACCAATGGGGAACACAGATACGCAGTATTTT CASSPMGNTDTQYF
TRBJ2-4 many TRBV12-3/TRBV12-4 - TGTGCCAGCTCCCTAGGGGCCAAAAACATTCAGTACTTC CASSLGAKNIQYF
TRBJ2-5 - TRBV6-5 - TGTGCCAGCAGTTTTGTGTTCCGGGAGACCCAGTACTTC CASSFVFRETQYF
TRBJ2-7 - TRBV6-2/TRBV6-3 - TGTGCCAGCAGCGTTACAGGGTACTACGAGCAGTACTTC CASSVTGYYEQYF
TRBJ2-2 many TRBV15 - TGTGCCACCAGCCTGGGACTGCCTCACACCGGGGAGCTGTTTTTT CATSLGLPHTGELFF
TRBJ2-3 - TRBV12-3/TRBV12-4 TRBD1 TGTGCCAGCAGTAAAGAGACAGGGCTTGCGAATACGCAGTATTTT CASSKETGLANTQYF
TRBJ2-1 - TRBV5-6 TRBD1 TGTGCCAGCAGCCGTACGGGACAGGGTCCCAATGAGCAGTTCTTC CASSRTGQGPNEQFF
TRBJ1-5 many TRBV7-2 TRBD1 TGTGCCAGCAGCTTAACAGGGGGGCGTCAGCCCCAGCATTTT CASSLTGGRQPQHF
TRBJ2-7 many TRBV4-2 - TGTGCCAGCAGCCCAGGAGGGACGGACGGCTACGAGCAGTACTTC CASSPGGTDGYEQYF
TRBJ2-1 many TRBV9 TRBD2 TGTGCCAGCAGCTCCACCCTGGGACTAGCAGAGAACAATGAGCAGTTCTTC CASSSTLGLAENNEQFF
TRBJ2-5 - TRBV3-1 - TGTGCCAGCAGCCAAGATCGGTGGGTCGAGACCCAGTACTTC CASSQDRWVETQYF
TRBJ2-7 - TRBV11-2 - TGTGCCAGCAGCCCAAGGGGGGGGGATGGAGCGGGTAATACCTACGAGCAGTACTTC CASSPRGGDGAGNTYEQYF
TRBJ2-7 few TRBV6-1 TRBD1 TGTGCCAGCAACAGGGGTAGAGGCACTTCCTACGAGCAGTACTTC CASNRGRGTSYEQYF
TRBJ1-3 - TRBV27 TRBD1 TGTGCCAGCAGTGCCGGGACAGCTGGAAACACCACATATTTT CASSAGTAGNTTYF
TRBJ2-3 - TRBV5-3 - TGTGCCAGGAGCCCTAGCCTTCTTTATACGCAGTATTTT CARSPSLLYTQYF
TRBJ2-5 few TRBV20-1 - TGCAGTGCTGGCCGGACATTCCAAGAGACCCAGTACTTC CSAGRTFQETQYF
TRBJ1-3 many TRBV28 TRBD1 TGTGCCAGCAGGTCTTCATTGTTTAGCCGGGACAGCATCCTCTCTGGAAACACCATATATTTT CASRSSLFSRDSILSGNTIYF